This T cell receptor beta chain comes out of a study of blood T cell repertoires in COVID-19. Trimming left V 2 bases short and J 4 bases short, with 11 bases between. The length of the CDR3 is 14 residues. Germline V gene sequence: CDR1 ENHRY, CDR2 SYGVKD. Repertoires were generated with immunoSEQ multiplex PCR, while TCRdb's copy carries only in-frame clones and drops some. Here the sample spans fewer than 250,000 clones, just under 85% being singletons. The rearrangement links TRBV10-3 to TRBJ1-2, with D possibly being TRBD1 (5 bases). The sequence came from a woman aged 55-69 years with active or convalescent COVID-19. What was sequenced was peripheral blood. CDR3 in DNA: TGTGCCATCAGTGAGATCCAGGGTGGCTATGGCTACACCTTC. Amino acid sequence: CAISEIQGGYGYTF.